The 13 T cell receptor beta chains listed next were all sequenced from one sample in a study of T cell repertoires in cytomegalovirus infection. Antigen specificity for these receptors is unknown. TCRdb re-derived calls from the reads in MiXCR, one entry per CDR3 protein. The data hold fewer than 150,000 distinct CDR3 sequences, with around 30% observed a single time. The sample here was CD8+ T cells from cultured PBMCs, taken from culture after CMV antigen stimulation. These receptors were obtained from a human donor in good health (CMV status not recorded). Some clones in this sample may be carry-over from other donors' samples.

CDR3 protein: CSARSEGRGAEAFF. DNA of the CDR3: TGCAGTGCTAGGTCGGAGGGGCGGGGGGCTGAAGCTTTCTTT. The rearrangement joins TRBV20-1 to TRBJ1-1; maybe TRBD1 (5 bases). V was trimmed by 3 bases and J by 6 bases, leaving 17 bases between them. The CDR3 covers 14 residues. Germline V lookup: CDR1 DFQATT, CDR2 SNEGSKA (reference sequence).

CDR3 sequence reads: CASSQADMPNTEAFF. DNA for the CDR3: TGCGCCAGCAGCCAAGCGGACATGCCGAACACTGAAGCTTTCTTT. This sequence joins TRBV4-1 and TRBJ1-1; possibly TRBD1 for D (5 bases). Deletions cut 1 base from V and 1 base from J, with 10 bases between. This CDR3 is 15 amino acids long. Germline V gene lookup returns CDR1 MGHRA and CDR2 YSYEKL.

At least ten counts were recorded for this clonotype. The chain uses TRBV7-9 and TRBJ1-2, with D unresolved. The germline V and J ends were trimmed by 5 bases and 5 bases, with 21 bases remaining between them. This CDR3 comprises 16 residues. The V gene's germline CDR1 is SEHNR and CDR2 FQNEAQ (reference sequence). The CDR3, as DNA: TGTGCCAGCAGCGAGGAGGTCGGAAGTCGCTGGTATGGCTACACCTTC. Residues: CASSEEVGSRWYGYTF.

The CDR3 reads CATSDGWTGSEAFF. The CDR3 region has the DNA TGTGCCACCAGTGATGGGTGGACAGGGAGTGAAGCTTTCTTT. The V and J genes are TRBV24-1 and TRBJ1-1; 8 nucleotides align to TRBD1. This CDR3 contains 14 residues. The J segment lost 7 bases and the V segment lost 3 bases, leaving 6 bases of the junction unmatched. The germline V gene has CDR1 KGHDR and CDR2 SFDVKD.

This chain joins TRBV28 and TRBJ2-3, with D possibly being TRBD1 (6 bases). The germline CDR1 and CDR2 sequences are MDHEN and SYDVKM. The CDR3 covers 15 residues. Deletions cut 5 bases from V and 6 bases from J, with 18 bases between. CDR3 bases: TGTGCCAGCAGTCCCACAGGGTATGGTTCGGATACGCAGTATTTT. Protein: CASSPTGYGSDTQYF.

The rearrangement links TRBV6-7 to TRBJ1-2, with no clear D. Being an ORF, TRBV6-7 has a function that is uncertain. CDR3 length equals 15 residues. Trimming removed 4 bases from V and 5 bases from J, with 17 bases in between. In DNA form, the CDR3 reads TGTGCCAGCAGTTCTTGGGGAAACTTAAGATATGGCTACACCTTC. Protein product: CASSSWGNLRYGYTF.

This clonotype was counted many times. The V gene is TRBV7-8, the J gene TRBJ1-5, with 11 bases lining up with TRBD1. Germline V gene data show CDR1 as SGHVS and CDR2 as FQNEAQ. Unmatched junction bases numbered 1, after V lost 1 base and J lost 2 bases. The CDR3 runs 16 residues. CDR3 DNA: TGTGCCAGCAGCTTAGAGGGACAGGGGGGCAATCAGCCCCAGCATTTT. Translation gives CASSLEGQGGNQPQHF.

The chain links TRBV4-1 to TRBJ2-1; TRBD1 might be the D (5 bases). The CDR3 length is 16 residues. Germline loops: CDR1 MGHRA, CDR2 YSYEKL. V lost 4 bases and J lost 4, with 17 bases in between. DNA of the CDR3: TGCGCCAGCAGCCTTGGGGCCCCCACAGAGTACAATGAGCAGTTCTTC. This codes for CASSLGAPTEYNEQFF.

V is TRBV19 and J is TRBJ2-3; maybe TRBD2 (5 bases). Germline CDR1 and CDR2: LNHDA and SQIVND (reference sequence). There are 15 residues in the CDR3. The V gene lost 6 bases and the J gene lost 2 bases, with 15 bases spanning the gap. CDR3 loop: CASRKRITNTDTQYF. The CDR3 nucleotides are TGTGCCAGTAGGAAGCGGATAACGAACACAGATACGCAGTATTTT.

This clonotype has only a few counts. The chain has TRBV2 and TRBJ2-7, with 10 bases that match TRBD1. The CDR3 extends over 15 amino acids. The trim removed 6 bases at V and 0 bases at J, leaving 5 bases unmatched. Germline V gives CDR1 SNHLY, CDR2 FYNNEI. The CDR3 DNA follows: TGTGCCAGCAGGTCCGGGACAGGGGCCTCCTACGAGCAGTACTTC. Its protein product is CASRSGTGASYEQYF.

This clonotype showed up just a few times. Mismatch with germline at one junction end may stem from a read error. The genes are TRBV7-7 and TRBJ2-1; 10 bases are shared with TRBD1. This CDR3 is 16 amino acids long. Germline assignment: CDR1 SSHAT and CDR2 FNYEAQ (reference sequence). This CDR3 is CASSLGDRGPYNEQFF. CDR3 nucleotide sequence: TGTGCTAGCAGCTTAGGGGACAGGGGTCCCTACAATGAGCAGTTCTTC.

The chain recombines TRBV7-9 with TRBJ2-7; 7 nucleotides agree with TRBD1. J lost 1 base, V lost 4 bases, and 1 base had no gene match. The germline CDR1 and CDR2 sequences are SEHNR and FQNEAQ (reference sequence). The CDR3 covers 13 residues. The CDR3, as DNA: TGTGCCAGCAGCTGGACAGGATCCTACGAGCAGTACTTC. This gives the protein CASSWTGSYEQYF.

This clonotype turned up a few times. The genes are TRBV6-5 and TRBJ2-7, with D uncertain. The germline V gene encodes CDR1 MNHEY and CDR2 SVGAGI. Trimming stripped 1 base from V and 6 bases from J, with 7 bases between. The CDR3 loop spans 12 amino acids. The CDR3 sequence is CASSYWGSEQYF. The CDR3 DNA is TGTGCCAGCAGTTACTGGGGTTCCGAGCAGTACTTC.